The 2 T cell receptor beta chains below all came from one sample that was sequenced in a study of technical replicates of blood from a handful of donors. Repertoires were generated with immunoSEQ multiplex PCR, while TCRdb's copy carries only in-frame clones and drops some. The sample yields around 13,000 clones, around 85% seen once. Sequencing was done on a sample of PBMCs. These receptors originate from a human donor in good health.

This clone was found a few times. The CDR3: CASSESLTESSGNTIYF. The CDR3 coding sequence is TGCGCCAGCAGTGAGTCGTTGACAGAAAGCTCTGGAAACACCATATATTTT. The chain carries TRBV10-1 and TRBJ1-3; TRBD1 is a possible D gene (5 bases). The ends were cut back, 0 bases at V and 0 bases at J, with 12 bases in the middle. The germline V gene encodes CDR1 WNHNN and CDR2 SYGVQD (reference sequence). The CDR3 extends over 17 amino acids.

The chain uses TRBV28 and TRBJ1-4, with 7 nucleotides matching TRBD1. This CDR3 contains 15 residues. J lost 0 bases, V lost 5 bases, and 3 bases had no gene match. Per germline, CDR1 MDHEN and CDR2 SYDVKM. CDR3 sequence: CASSDGTATNEKLFF. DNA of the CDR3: TGTGCCAGCAGTGACGGGACAGCAACTAATGAAAAACTGTTTTTT.